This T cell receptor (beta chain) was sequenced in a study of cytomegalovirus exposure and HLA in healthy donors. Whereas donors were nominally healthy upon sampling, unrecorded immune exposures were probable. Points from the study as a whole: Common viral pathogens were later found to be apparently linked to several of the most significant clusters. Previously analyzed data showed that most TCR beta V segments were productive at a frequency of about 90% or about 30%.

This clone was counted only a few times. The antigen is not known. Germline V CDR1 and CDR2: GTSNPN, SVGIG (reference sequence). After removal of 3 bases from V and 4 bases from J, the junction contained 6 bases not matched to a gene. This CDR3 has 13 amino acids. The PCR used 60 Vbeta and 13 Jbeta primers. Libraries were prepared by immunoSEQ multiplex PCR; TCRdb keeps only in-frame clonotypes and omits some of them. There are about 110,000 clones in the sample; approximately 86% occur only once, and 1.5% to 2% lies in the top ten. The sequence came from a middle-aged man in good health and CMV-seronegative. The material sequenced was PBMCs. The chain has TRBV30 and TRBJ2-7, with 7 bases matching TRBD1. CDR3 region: CAWSEGTAYEQYF. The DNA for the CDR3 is TGTGCCTGGAGCGAAGGGACAGCTTACGAGCAGTACTTC. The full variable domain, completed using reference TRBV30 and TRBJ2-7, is SQTIHQWPATLVQPVGSPLSLECTVEGTSNPNLYWYRQAAGRGLQLLFYSVGIGQISSEVPQNLSASRPQDRQFILSSKKLLLSDSGFYLCAWSEGTAYEQYFGPGTRLTVT.